This T cell receptor beta chain emerged from a study of blood T cells in healthy people across ages. Background on the study: Per every two T cells, about one barcoded beta molecule was captured by template switching.

Using a J-beta primer mix together with a sample-barcoded 5' primer, a second PCR was run for about 6 to 11 cycles. MiXCR, applied by TCRdb to the 5' RACE reads, yields one record per CDR3 protein. This sample has 850,000 to 950,000 distinct CDR3 sequences; around 28% occur once, and the top ten carry 17%. Findings and limits, study-wide: Bulk PBMC profiling left naive and antigen-experienced comparisons inconclusive.

V lost 4 bases to trimming and J lost 5 bases; unmatched junction nucleotides: 2. The CDR3 has 13 residues. Germline V CDR1 and CDR2: SGHAT, FQNNGV. Many counts were recorded for this clonotype. No antigen is known for it. The TCR comes from a woman aged 80 or over in good health. The specimen was blood. The genes are TRBV11-2 and TRBJ2-3; TRBD1 matches at 8 bases. The CDR3 spells CASSSDRVDTQYF. The CDR3 bases are TGTGCCAGCAGCTCGGACAGGGTAGATACGCAGTATTTT.